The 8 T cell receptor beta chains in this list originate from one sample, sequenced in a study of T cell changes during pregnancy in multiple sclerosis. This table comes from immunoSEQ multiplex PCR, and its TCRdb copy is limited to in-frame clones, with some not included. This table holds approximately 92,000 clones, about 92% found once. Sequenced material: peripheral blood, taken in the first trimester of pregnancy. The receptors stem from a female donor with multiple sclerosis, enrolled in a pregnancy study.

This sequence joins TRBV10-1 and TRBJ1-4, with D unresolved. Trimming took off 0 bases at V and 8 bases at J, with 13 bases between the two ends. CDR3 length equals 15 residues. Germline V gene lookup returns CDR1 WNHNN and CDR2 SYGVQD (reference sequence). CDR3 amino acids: CASSESVRGEEKLFF. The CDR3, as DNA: TGCGCCAGCAGTGAGTCAGTCAGAGGTGAAGAAAAACTGTTTTTT.

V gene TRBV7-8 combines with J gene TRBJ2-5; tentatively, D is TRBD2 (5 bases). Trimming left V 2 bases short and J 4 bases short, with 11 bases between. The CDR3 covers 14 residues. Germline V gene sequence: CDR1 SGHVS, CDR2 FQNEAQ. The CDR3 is CASSLRTLAETQYF. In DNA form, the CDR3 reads TGTGCCAGCAGCTTAAGGACGCTAGCAGAGACCCAGTACTTC.

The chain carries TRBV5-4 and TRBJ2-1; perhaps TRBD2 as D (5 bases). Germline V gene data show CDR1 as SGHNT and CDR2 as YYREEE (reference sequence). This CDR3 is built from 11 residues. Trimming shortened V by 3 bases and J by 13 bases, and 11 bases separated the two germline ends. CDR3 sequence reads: CASSSGLAQFF. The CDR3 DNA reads TGTGCCAGCAGCTCAGGACTGGCTCAGTTCTTC. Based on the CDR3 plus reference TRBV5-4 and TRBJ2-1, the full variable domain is ETGVTQSPTHLIKTRGQQVTLRCSSQSGHNTVSWYQQALGQGPQFIFQYYREEENGRGNFPPRFSGLQFPNYSSELNVNALELDDSALYLCASSSGLAQFFGPGTRLTVL.

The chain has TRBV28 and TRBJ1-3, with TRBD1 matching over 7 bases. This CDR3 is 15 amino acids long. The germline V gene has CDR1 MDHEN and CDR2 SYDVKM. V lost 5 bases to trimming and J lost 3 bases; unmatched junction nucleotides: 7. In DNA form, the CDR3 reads TGTGCCAGCAGTACGGGACAGCCCGTTGGAAACACCATATATTTT. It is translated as CASSTGQPVGNTIYF.

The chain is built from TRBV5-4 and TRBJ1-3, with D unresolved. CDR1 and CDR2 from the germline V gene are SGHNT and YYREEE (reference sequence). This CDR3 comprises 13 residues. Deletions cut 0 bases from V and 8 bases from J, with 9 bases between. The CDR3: CASSLGTRDTIYF. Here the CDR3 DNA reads TGTGCCAGCAGCTTGGGAACCCGGGACACCATATATTTT.

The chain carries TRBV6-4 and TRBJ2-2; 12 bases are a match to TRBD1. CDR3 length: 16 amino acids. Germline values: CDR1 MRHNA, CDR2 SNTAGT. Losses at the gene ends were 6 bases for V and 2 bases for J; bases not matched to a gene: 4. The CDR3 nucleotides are TGTGCCAGCAGCCCGGGACAGGGGGCAAACACCGGGGAGCTGTTTTTT. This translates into CASSPGQGANTGELFF.

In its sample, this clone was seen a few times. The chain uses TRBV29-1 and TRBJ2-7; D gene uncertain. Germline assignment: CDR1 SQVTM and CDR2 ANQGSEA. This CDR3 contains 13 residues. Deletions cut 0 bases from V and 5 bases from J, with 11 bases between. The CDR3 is CSVEEVIAHEQYF. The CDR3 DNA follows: TGCAGCGTTGAAGAGGTAATAGCCCACGAGCAGTACTTC.

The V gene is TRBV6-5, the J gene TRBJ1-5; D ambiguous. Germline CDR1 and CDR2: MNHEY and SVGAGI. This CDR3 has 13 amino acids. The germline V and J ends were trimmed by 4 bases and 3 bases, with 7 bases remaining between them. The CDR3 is CASSWAANQPQHF. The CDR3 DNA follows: TGTGCCAGCAGTTGGGCCGCCAATCAGCCCCAGCATTTT.